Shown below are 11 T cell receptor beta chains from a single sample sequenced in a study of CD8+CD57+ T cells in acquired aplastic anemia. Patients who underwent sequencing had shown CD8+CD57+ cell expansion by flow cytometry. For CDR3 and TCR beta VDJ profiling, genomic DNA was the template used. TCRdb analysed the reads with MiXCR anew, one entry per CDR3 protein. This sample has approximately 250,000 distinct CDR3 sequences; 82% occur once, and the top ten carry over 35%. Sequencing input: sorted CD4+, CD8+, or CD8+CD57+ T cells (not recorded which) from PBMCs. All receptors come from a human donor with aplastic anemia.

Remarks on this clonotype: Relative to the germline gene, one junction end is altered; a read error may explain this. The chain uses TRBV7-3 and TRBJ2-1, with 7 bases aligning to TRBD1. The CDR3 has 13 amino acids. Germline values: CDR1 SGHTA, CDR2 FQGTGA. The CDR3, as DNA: TGTGCCAGCAGTGGACAGGCGATCCATGTTCAGCTCTTC. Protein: CASSGQAIHVQLF.

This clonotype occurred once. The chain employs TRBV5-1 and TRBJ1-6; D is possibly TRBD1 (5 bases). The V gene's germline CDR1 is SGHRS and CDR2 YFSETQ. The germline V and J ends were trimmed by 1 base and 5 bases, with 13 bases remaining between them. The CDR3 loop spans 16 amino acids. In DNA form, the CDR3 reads TGCGCCAGCAGCTTGCAGGGTCAAGGTGATAATTCACCCCTCCACTTT. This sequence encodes CASSLQGQGDNSPLHF.

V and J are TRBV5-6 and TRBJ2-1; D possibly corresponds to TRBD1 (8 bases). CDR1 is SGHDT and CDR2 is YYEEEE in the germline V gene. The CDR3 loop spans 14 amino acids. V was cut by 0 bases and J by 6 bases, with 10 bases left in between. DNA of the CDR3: TGTGCCAGCAGCTTGGACAGGGGGGGCAATGAGCAGTTCTTC. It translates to CASSLDRGGNEQFF. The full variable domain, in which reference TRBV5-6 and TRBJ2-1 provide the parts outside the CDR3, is DAGVTQSPTHLIKTRGQQVTLRCSPKSGHDTVSWYQQALGQGPQFIFQYYEEEERQRGNFPDRFSGHQFPNYSSELNVNALLLGDSALYLCASSLDRGGNEQFFGPGTRLTVL.

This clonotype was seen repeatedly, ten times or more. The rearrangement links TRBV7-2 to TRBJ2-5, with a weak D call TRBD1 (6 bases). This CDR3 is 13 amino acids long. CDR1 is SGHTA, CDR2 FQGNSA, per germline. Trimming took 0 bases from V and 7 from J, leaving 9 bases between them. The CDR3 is CASSLAGAGTQYF. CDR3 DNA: TGTGCCAGCAGCTTAGCGGGGGCTGGGACCCAGTACTTC.

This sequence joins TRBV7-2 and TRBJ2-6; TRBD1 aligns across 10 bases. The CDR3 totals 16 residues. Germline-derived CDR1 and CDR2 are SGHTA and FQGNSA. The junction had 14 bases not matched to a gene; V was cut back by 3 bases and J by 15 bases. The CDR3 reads CASSLTGGAGASYLTF. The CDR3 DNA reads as TGTGCCAGCAGCTTGACAGGGGGCGCCGGGGCTAGCTACCTGACTTTC.

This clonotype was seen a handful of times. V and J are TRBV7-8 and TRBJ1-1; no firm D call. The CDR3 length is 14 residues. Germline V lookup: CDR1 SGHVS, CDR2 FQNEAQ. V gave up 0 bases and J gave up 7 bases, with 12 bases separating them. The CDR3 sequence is CASSLAGGQDEAFF. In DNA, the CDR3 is TGTGCCAGCAGCTTAGCGGGAGGGCAAGATGAAGCTTTCTTT.

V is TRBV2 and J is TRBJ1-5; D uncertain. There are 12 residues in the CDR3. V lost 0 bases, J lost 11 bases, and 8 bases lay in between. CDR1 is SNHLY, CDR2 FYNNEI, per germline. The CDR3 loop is CASSEAGSAQHF. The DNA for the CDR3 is TGTGCCAGCAGTGAAGCAGGGTCGGCCCAGCATTTT. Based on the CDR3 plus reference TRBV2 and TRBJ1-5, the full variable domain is EPEVTQTPSHQVTQMGQEVILRCVPISNHLYFYWYRQILGQKVEFLVSFYNNEISEKSEIFDDQFSVERPDGSNFTLKIRSTKLEDSAMYFCASSEAGSAQHFGDGTRLSIL.

The CDR3 region is CASSRKDSTPNYGYTF. CDR3 nucleotide sequence: TGCGCCAGCAGCCGGAAAGACAGCACTCCTAACTATGGCTACACCTTC. V and J are TRBV4-1 and TRBJ1-2, with D possibly being TRBD1 (5 bases). The CDR3 totals 16 residues. V dropped 4 bases and J dropped 0 bases, with 15 bases sitting between them. The germline V gene has CDR1 MGHRA and CDR2 YSYEKL.

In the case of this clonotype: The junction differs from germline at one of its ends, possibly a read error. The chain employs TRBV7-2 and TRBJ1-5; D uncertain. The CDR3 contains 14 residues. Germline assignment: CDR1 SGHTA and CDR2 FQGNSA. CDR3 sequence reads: CASSLAGRADSHYF. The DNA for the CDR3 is TGTGCCAGCAGCTTGGCGGGTCGCGCCGACTCTCACTACTTT.

CDR3 amino acids: CASTRGAGWETQYF. As DNA, the CDR3 is TGTGCCAGCACCCGGGGAGCGGGATGGGAGACCCAGTACTTC. The gene calls are TRBV5-6 and TRBJ2-5; 7 positions agree with TRBD2. This CDR3 region has 14 residues. Germline V gene data show CDR1 as SGHDT and CDR2 as YYEEEE. Losses at the gene ends were 6 bases for V and 5 bases for J; bases not matched to a gene: 10.

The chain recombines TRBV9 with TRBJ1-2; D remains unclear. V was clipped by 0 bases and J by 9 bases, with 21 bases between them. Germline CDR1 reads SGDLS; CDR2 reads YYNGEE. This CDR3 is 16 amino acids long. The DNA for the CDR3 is TGTGCCAGCAGCGTAGTGGGCATTTGGGTATTCACTCGCTACACCTTC. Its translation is CASSVVGIWVFTRYTF.